A selection of T cell receptor beta chains follows, all from one sample in a study of cytomegalovirus exposure and HLA in healthy donors. Data came from immunoSEQ multiplex PCR; TCRdb stores just in-frame clones and leaves some out. Of about 110,000 clones listed, roughly 89% are singletons. Sample: PBMCs. The origin of the receptors is a woman under 30 in good health and CMV-seronegative. CDR3s include the opening cysteine and the closing phenylalanine or tryptophan. D genes are given only for firm matches. Size values are once, few and many counts, or a class for expanded clones, and some rows have none.

clone_size,d_call,v_call,j_call,cdr3_nt,cdr3_aa
-,-,TRBV14,TRBJ1-1,TGTGCCAGCAGACGGGGTTACACTGAAGCTTTCTTT,CASRRGYTEAFF
-,-,TRBV6-6,TRBJ2-3,TGTGCCAGCAGGGTCGGGGGGACACGCACAGATACGCAGTATTTT,CASRVGGTRTDTQYF
-,TRBD1,TRBV7-9,TRBJ2-7,TGTGCCAGCAGCTCCTACCGGGGACAGGGACGCGAGCAGTACTTC,CASSSYRGQGREQYF
-,TRBD2,TRBV5-1,TRBJ2-3,TGCGCCAGCAGCTTGGGGGGACTAGCGGGGATGACAGATACGCAGTATTTT,CASSLGGLAGMTDTQYF
-,TRBD1,TRBV19,TRBJ1-1,TGTGCCAGTAGTCGGACAGGGGGGACTGAAGCTTTCTTT,CASSRTGGTEAFF
-,TRBD2,TRBV4-3,TRBJ2-2,TGCGCCAGCAGCCAAGGGGGCGGGGGGCCCGGGGAGCTGTTTTTT,CASSQGGGGPGELFF
-,TRBD1,TRBV5-1,TRBJ2-3,TGCGCCAGCTCTCAATCGAGAGGGGGCGTCACAGATACGCAGTATTTT,CASSQSRGGVTDTQYF
-,TRBD1,TRBV11-3,TRBJ1-3,TGTGCCAGCAGCTCCTACCGGGACAGTAGAAACACCATATATTTT,CASSSYRDSRNTIYF
-,-,TRBV27,TRBJ1-5,TGTGCTCTCCGGTCGGGGGGCGCTTTCAATCAGCCCCAGCATTTT,CALRSGGAFNQPQHF
-,-,TRBV10-3,TRBJ2-2,TGTGCCATCACCCCCGAGAGGGGGGGGAACACCGGGGAGCTGTTTTTT,CAITPERGGNTGELFF
-,-,TRBV28,TRBJ2-1,TGTGCCAGCATTGACTCTATGAGGCCCTCTGACTACAATGAGCAGTTCTTC,CASIDSMRPSDYNEQFF
medium-sized,-,TRBV4-2,TRBJ1-4,TGTGCCAGCAGCCAAGATAAGGGGGCTAATGAAAAACTGTTTTTT,CASSQDKGANEKLFF
-,TRBD1,TRBV28,TRBJ2-3,TGTGCCAGCAGTTTAGTTGTGACAGGGATCACAGATACGCAGTATTTT,CASSLVVTGITDTQYF
-,-,TRBV7-8,TRBJ1-5,TGTGCCAGCAGCTTAGGGGAATTTGGACAGTTACCTTTTAGGCAGCCCCAGCATTTT,CASSLGEFGQLPFRQPQHF
-,TRBD1,TRBV7-9,TRBJ2-3,TGTGCCAGCAGCTTAGGGGACAGGGGTGACACAGATACGCAGTATTTT,CASSLGDRGDTDTQYF
-,-,TRBV11-3,TRBJ2-2,TGTGCCCCTGATATCGGGAAGAACACCGGGGAGCTGTTTTTT,CAPDIGKNTGELFF
-,-,TRBV10-3,TRBJ1-3,TGTGCCACTCGGGGGGGCAGTGGAAACACCATATATTTT,CATRGGSGNTIYF
-,-,TRBV7-3,TRBJ2-3,TGTGCCAGCAGCTTAACGGCGGCCCGCACAGATACGCAGTATTTT,CASSLTAARTDTQYF
-,TRBD1,TRBV5-1,TRBJ1-2,TGCGCCAGCAGCTGGGGTGGGGACAGAGACTACACCTTC,CASSWGGDRDYTF
-,-,TRBV9,TRBJ2-2,TGTGCCAGCAGCGTAACCGGGTCCCCCACCGGGGAGCTGTTTTTT,CASSVTGSPTGELFF
-,-,TRBV27,TRBJ1-4,TGTGCCAGCAGTAGTATGGGGGGGGATGAAAAACTGTTTTTT,CASSSMGGDEKLFF
once,-,TRBV14,TRBJ1-4,TGTGCCAGCAGCCGAGTACGGGGGGATGAAAAACTGTTTTTT,CASSRVRGDEKLFF
-,-,TRBV9,TRBJ2-3,TGTGCCAGCAGCGTAGCGAGGTCCGAAGATACGCAGTATTTT,CASSVARSEDTQYF
-,TRBD2,TRBV19,TRBJ2-1,TGTGCCAGTAGTAACCCATGGACTAGCGGGAGGCTATTCTCCAATGAGCAGTTCTTC,CASSNPWTSGRLFSNEQFF
-,-,TRBV7-9,TRBJ1-6,TGTGCCAGCAGCGTCAAAGGCAACGGGAATTCACCCCTCCACTTT,CASSVKGNGNSPLHF
-,-,TRBV30,TRBJ1-1,TGTGCCTGGACGGTTTTGAACACTGAAGCTTTCTTT,CAWTVLNTEAFF
-,-,TRBV11-3,TRBJ2-5,TGTGCCAGCAGCCCGCGGGCCGGAGAGACCCAGTACTTC,CASSPRAGETQYF
-,TRBD1,TRBV7-7,TRBJ2-7,TGTGCTAGCAGCCCGGACAGGGGGGGCGAGCAGTACTTC,CASSPDRGGEQYF
-,TRBD1,TRBV9,TRBJ1-2,TGTGCCAGCAGCCCCTATGATGGACAGGGCTCGGGCTACACCTTC,CASSPYDGQGSGYTF
-,-,TRBV28,TRBJ2-1,TGTGCCAGCAGTTTGCCCGGGACTCAAAATGAGCAGTTCTTC,CASSLPGTQNEQFF
-,TRBD1,TRBV28,TRBJ2-7,TGTGCCAGCAGTTTTGGGGCCAGGGGGTCTTTTACCTACGAGCAGTACTTC,CASSFGARGSFTYEQYF
-,-,TRBV27,TRBJ2-1,TGTGCCAGCAGCATGACAGCCGGGCAGAAGTTCTTC,CASSMTAGQKFF
-,-,TRBV7-2,TRBJ1-4,TGTGCCAGCAGCTCATTTGTCGGGACTTCGACGGAAAAACTGTTTTTT,CASSSFVGTSTEKLFF
-,TRBD1,TRBV28,TRBJ1-1,TGTGCCAGCAACAACAGGGGGGAGAACACTGAAGCTTTCTTT,CASNNRGENTEAFF
-,-,TRBV2,TRBJ1-2,TGTGCCAGCATGGCGGGGGACTATGGCTACACCTTC,CASMAGDYGYTF
-,-,TRBV6-1,TRBJ1-2,TGTGCCAGCCTAACAGGGAATGGCTACACCTTC,CASLTGNGYTF
-,TRBD1,TRBV15,TRBJ1-5,TGTGCCACCAGCAGACCGGGACAGATATATCAGCCCCAGCATTTT,CATSRPGQIYQPQHF
-,TRBD1,TRBV10-3,TRBJ2-1,TGTGCCATCAGTGGGCAACAGGGGGAATCCTACAATGAGCAGTTCTTC,CAISGQQGESYNEQFF
-,-,TRBV2,TRBJ2-5,TGTGCCAGCAGTAAAGGACCCGGGCAAGAGACCCAGTACTTC,CASSKGPGQETQYF
-,-,TRBV10-2,TRBJ2-3,TGCGCCAGCAGTGAGACAGGGAGCACAGATACGCAGTATTTT,CASSETGSTDTQYF